The sequence of this T cell receptor beta chain was determined in a study of molecular identifiers for immune sequencing clone quantification listed by TCRdb under 2018. With respect to the entire study: For a replicate experiment, RNA from roughly 21,000 or 96,000 naive CD8 T cells was divided into five aliquots, and four of the five aliquots were sequenced. This methods study benchmarked molecular-identifier clustering-based TCR repertoire sequencing (MIDCIRS) and TCR RNA copy counting, using CD8 T cells to do so.

This clonotype has at least ten counts. Its specific antigen is unknown. No much larger clone is present one base from it, and per-base qualities are unavailable. The investigation overall reported the following: Spiked-in Jurkat TCR RNA equivalent to a single cell was reported to be detectable even among over 800,000 naive CD8 T cells. In CMV-specific effector cells, clones with more than 20 RNA copies accounted for over 97% of molecules, whereas in naive cells such clones accounted for under 1%. Modeling indicated about three TCR RNA copies recovered per cell, compared with around 10 by digital PCR, which implies a capture efficiency of around 31%. Without barcode sub-clustering, chimeric consensus sequences inflated TCR diversity; chimeras reached as high as 47%. Naive libraries contained spiked-in Jurkat TCR RNA (approximately nine copies' worth), which is not part of the donor repertoire. Identical TCR molecules sharing a barcode could cause highly expanded clone sizes to be underestimated.

Libraries of naive CD8 T cells were built from anywhere between about 17,000 and 1,000,000 sorted cells, with 10%, 30% or 50% of the purified RNA used. Naive CD8 T cells were FACS-sorted as CD8+CD4-CCR7+CD45RA+ on a BD FACSAria II into RLT Plus buffer. Approximately eleven TCR copies' worth of Jurkat RNA were spiked into about 20,000-1,000,000 naive CD8 T cell samples to test detection sensitivity. Enrichment of CD8 T cells was done with RosetteSep CD8+ T Cell Enrichment Cocktail plus Ficoll-Paque, and ACK red cell lysis came afterward. Library creation used PCR. Sequencing took place on an Illumina HiSeq 4000. Bulk TCR libraries were made following a previously described method, with the TCR primers given in Table S5. Purification of total RNA was performed with the Qiagen AllPrep DNA/RNA kit. Reads from multiple sequencing runs of the same library were pooled before analysis. Per the authors' processing: Reads were retained only if the reads had an exact TCR constant sequence, and the retained reads were trimmed to 150 nt and grouped according to their 12-nt molecular barcodes. Within each barcode group, reads were sub-clustered at a 15% Levenshtein threshold, and quality-weighted consensus sequences were built per RNA molecule. Non-functional sequences were removed, as were lower-count sequences one edit away from another. On the basis of fitting two negative binomial distributions, barcode sub-clusters with fewer than 20% of the maximum read count were discarded. TCRdb took the public reads, trimmed them with fastp at Q25, ran MiXCR for clone calling and kept in-frame beta chains. Identical CDR3 proteins give one entry, which carries the most common genes and DNA. The V and J calls and clone size are TCRdb's, not the authors'. This sample is represented by about 10,000 distinct CDR3 sequences; approximately 20% of them were singletons. Approximately 1.7% of the sample comes from the top ten.

The germline V gene gives CDR1 as KGHDR and CDR2 as SFDVKD. The CDR3 has 14 amino acids, counting the end cysteine and phenylalanine. Of the read, only the CDR3 DNA is kept; its 42 bases are in frame from base 1. Unmatched junction bases come to 8, with V trimmed by 10 bases and J by 6 bases. The chain employs TRBV24-1 and TRBJ2-2; 9 bases in between match TRBD1. The sequence derives from a human donor in good health. Some libraries in this study had Jurkat cell RNA spiked in. Sequencing was performed on naive CD8+ T cells from blood, with Jurkat cell RNA spiked in. The sample's cell subset or site label, in plain terms: FACS-sorted CD8+CD4-CCR7+CD45RA+ naive T cells. The CDR3 protein: CATKGTGSPGELFF. The bases read TGTGCCACGAAAGGGACAGGGAGTCCCGGGGAGCTGTTTTTT.